This T cell receptor beta chain was recovered during a study of neurological immune-mediated disorders (dated by TCRdb to the late 2010s). The study in broad terms: Among the 35 or so multiple sclerosis patients, relapsing-remitting MS was present in around 31 and secondary progressive MS was present in 3. Peripheral blood TCR-beta repertoires from patients with HTLV-I-associated myelopathy (HAM/TSP), patients with multiple sclerosis, and healthy controls were compared in the study using UMI-based sequencing. Longitudinal samples, technical triplicates and paired sorted CD4+ and CD8+ T-cell subsets, alongside PBMC samples, were included among the approximately 99 TCR-beta libraries. The cohort included about 70 subjects: approximately 14 with HAM/TSP, about 34 with multiple sclerosis, and about 20 healthy controls. The investigation overall reported the following: No identical CDR3 amino acid sequences were found to be shared among expanded clones across subjects, suggesting that TCR-beta repertoires were private in all groups. The highest TCR clonal expansion was observed in HAM/TSP patients, whereas the lowest was observed in MS patients, even when compared with healthy controls. The MS cluster showed no association with clinical or MRI features, and the authors stated that larger cohorts are needed. Repertoires from 18 of 34 MS patients were grouped by phylogenetic analysis into a cluster of related CDR3 sequences, suggesting a possible repertoire-level signature.

cDNA was synthesized by template-switch 5'RACE using a primer carrying a 10-nucleotide random unique molecular identifier by which each TCR transcript was tagged. Over 180 million TCR-beta sequences, covering 15-18 subjects, were produced in each sequencing run. Total RNA was extracted with the RNeasy kit. The KAPA Real-time Library Amplification kit was used to amplify TCR-beta VDJ regions with primers for the TCR constant region and the 5'RACE anchor. A first PCR added sample indexes and Illumina adaptors, and a second PCR then raised library yield. After Ampure bead purification, the TCR product of roughly 650 bp was size-selected on a 2% E-gel SizeSelection system. Library quality was checked on a Bioanalyzer, concentration was measured with Qubit, and libraries were quantified with the Kapa Library Quantification kit before pooling. An Illumina HiSeq 2500 sequenced the libraries paired-end 2 x 150 bp. To increase sequence diversity, about 25-31% phiX was spiked into each library pool. The study's own analysis went as follows. The quality-filtered reads were processed with the UMI-based MiGEC pipeline, whose error correction step removed more than 80% of the raw TCR sequences. IMGT germline references were used for alignment of VDJ genes, and clonotypes were defined by a unique CDR3 amino acid sequence together with V-J genes. Clonal expansion, Shannon diversity, and CDR3 relatedness (CalcPairwiseDistances, ClusterSamples) were evaluated with VDJtools, and phylogenetic trees were built with CLCbio workbench. Expanded clones were defined as having at least 8 unique UMIs, based on coefficient-of-variation modelling across technical triplicates. In-frame beta chains were kept once TCRdb had trimmed the public reads at Q25 with fastp and called clones with MiXCR. CDR3 protein sequences are deduplicated, and each keeps its most common genes and DNA. TCRdb assigned the V and J calls; the authors' analysis was not used. Present in this sample are approximately 130,000 distinct CDR3 sequences, 3% to 3.5% of which were seen just once. The ten largest clonotypes hold 1.3% of the sample.

This clonotype showed up just a few times. The specificity of this receptor is unknown. This may arise from a read error, as a much more abundant clone is one base away. Reading from cysteine to phenylalanine, the CDR3 counts 11 amino acids. Left in the record is the CDR3 DNA by itself, 33 bases read in frame from the first base. CDR1 and CDR2, per the germline V gene, are SGHDT and YYEEEE. For the unsorted PBMC libraries, 2 million PBMCs were stored in RNAlater at -80 degrees C until RNA extraction and were used to generate the libraries. Multiple sclerosis patients were enrolled in a US clinical protocol under which disease progression was evaluated by magnetic resonance imaging. Peripheral blood was subjected to Ficoll-Hypaque density gradient centrifugation to isolate PBMCs, which were then cryopreserved in liquid nitrogen.

The sample comprised PBMCs. The chain joins TRBV5-6 to TRBJ1-1, with the D gene uncertain. This TCR derives from a woman aged 25-40 years with multiple sclerosis. The nucleotide sequence is given as TGTGACAGCAGCCTTAACACTGAAGCTTTCTTT. Its amino acids are CDSSLNTEAFF.